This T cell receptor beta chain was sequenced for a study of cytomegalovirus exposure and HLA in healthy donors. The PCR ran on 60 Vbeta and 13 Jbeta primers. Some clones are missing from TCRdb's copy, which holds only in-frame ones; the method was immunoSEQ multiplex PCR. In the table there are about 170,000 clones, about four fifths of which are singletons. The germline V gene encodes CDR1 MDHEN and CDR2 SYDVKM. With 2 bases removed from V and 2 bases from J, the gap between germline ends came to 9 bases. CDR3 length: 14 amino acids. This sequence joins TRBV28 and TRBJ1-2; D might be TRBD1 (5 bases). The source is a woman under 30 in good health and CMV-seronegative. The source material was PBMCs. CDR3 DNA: TGTGCCAGCAGTTTAATACAGGCGAACTATGGCTACACCTTC. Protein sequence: CASSLIQANYGYTF.